Listed here are 26 T cell receptor beta chains from one sample, sequenced in a study of CD4 T cells in relation to SARS-CoV-2 and coronaviruses. Using immunoSEQ multiplex PCR, the repertoire was profiled, and TCRdb retains in-frame clones only, with some absent. This table holds 20,000 to 25,000 clones, around three quarters found once. The unexposed donors gave CD4+ T cells in about 2011-2019, prior to COVID-19. After more than eight days of culture, CD4+ T cells were isolated. Their cognate antigens are unknown. Sequencing input: CD4+ T cells from PBMCs, cultured in vitro. All receptors derive from a human donor in good health.

In this sample, this clone turned up once. V is TRBV7-9 and J is TRBJ2-3; perhaps TRBD2 as D (6 bases). The germline gives CDR1 SEHNR, CDR2 FQNEAQ (reference sequence). Trimming shortened V by 5 bases and J by 1 base, and 22 bases separated the two germline ends. The CDR3 has 18 amino acids. The CDR3 reads CASSPRDWTTMGTDTQYF. Here the CDR3 DNA reads TGTGCCAGCAGCCCCCGGGACTGGACGACTATGGGCACAGATACGCAGTATTTT.

The chain carries TRBV6-2 or TRBV6-3 and TRBJ2-7; 12 nucleotides match TRBD1. Germline CDR1 is MNHEY and CDR2 is SVGEGT. Unmatched junction bases numbered 10, after V lost 4 bases and J lost 0 bases. This CDR3 contains 18 residues. The CDR3 DNA reads as TGTGCCAGCAGTTCCCCCTTGGGACAGGGGGCGAGCTCCTACGAGCAGTACTTC. Translating gives CASSSPLGQGASSYEQYF.

In this sample, this clone turned up once. The chain carries TRBV4-2 and TRBJ2-1, with 7 bases that match TRBD2. CDR1 is LGHNA, CDR2 YNFKEQ, per germline. Unmatched junction bases numbered 6, after V lost 1 base and J lost 6 bases. The CDR3 length is 15 residues. CDR3 in amino acids: CASSQVGGSLNEQFF. Written as DNA, the CDR3 is TGTGCCAGCAGCCAAGTGGGCGGGAGTCTCAATGAGCAGTTCTTC.

The chain uses TRBV7-6 and TRBJ1-1, with D possibly TRBD1 on 6 matching bases. Looked up from germline, CDR1 is SGHVS and CDR2 is FNYEAQ. The V end lost 5 bases, the J end lost 0 bases, and 13 bases lay between the germline ends. The CDR3 is made up of 15 amino acids. The CDR3 DNA sequence: TGTGCCAGCAGCCGGGGGGCTGAGATGAACACTGAAGCTTTCTTT. Translating gives CASSRGAEMNTEAFF.

The rearrangement links TRBV5-1 to TRBJ2-3, with TRBD2 matching 10 bases. Trimming cost V 5 bases and J 5 bases; bases outside gene matches: 8. CDR3 length equals 15 residues. Germline V gene sequence: CDR1 SGHRS, CDR2 YFSETQ. CDR3: CASRSLAGEIDTQYF. In DNA form, the CDR3 reads TGCGCCAGCAGGAGCCTAGCGGGGGAGATAGATACGCAGTATTTT.

CDR3: CASRPGGAPSGYGYTF. The CDR3 bases are TGTGCCAGCAGGCCGGGGGGGGCGCCCTCGGGGTATGGCTACACCTTC. The chain links TRBV27 to TRBJ1-2; weak D call: TRBD1 (6 bases). CDR1 and CDR2 from the germline V gene are MNHEY and SMNVEV (reference sequence). This CDR3 spans 16 amino acids. Between the trimmed V and J ends, which lost 6 bases and 5 bases, there was a span of 22 bases.

This clone was recorded a few times. At one boundary the junction diverges from the germline segment, which might be a read error. The chain has TRBV18 and TRBJ2-7; TRBD1 matches at 7 bases. This CDR3 is 13 amino acids long. Germline CDR1 KGHSH, CDR2 LQKENI. DNA for the CDR3: TGTGCCAGCTCACGGGACAGTTCCTCCGAGCAGTACTTC. This translates into CASSRDSSSEQYF.

The gene calls are TRBV18 and TRBJ2-3, with D perhaps TRBD2 (6 bases). There are 15 residues in the CDR3. V was trimmed by 1 base and J by 1 base, leaving 9 bases between them. Germline V CDR1 and CDR2: KGHSH, LQKENI. The CDR3 region is CASSPRLAGTDTQYF. The CDR3 DNA is TGTGCCAGCTCACCACGTTTAGCGGGCACAGATACGCAGTATTTT.

This clone showed up just a few times. The V gene is TRBV30, the J gene TRBJ1-6; D might be TRBD1 (5 bases). Trimming removed 3 bases at V and 9 bases at J, with 15 bases between. The CDR3 runs 14 residues. Per the germline V gene, CDR1 is GTSNPN and CDR2 is SVGIG (reference sequence). CDR3 nucleotide sequence: TGTGCCTGGAGGGCTGGGGGGTTCAGTTCACCCCTCCACTTT. This gives the protein CAWRAGGFSSPLHF.

The chain uses TRBV12-3 or TRBV12-4 and TRBJ1-5, with D uncertain. This CDR3 comprises 12 residues. Deletions cut 6 bases from V and 7 bases from J, with 10 bases between. The CDR3 loop is CASSRDGQPQHF. Here the CDR3 DNA reads TGTGCCAGCAGCCGCGACGGGCAGCCCCAGCATTTT.

This rearrangement joins TRBV18 to TRBJ2-3, with 7 bases fitting TRBD1. V dropped 3 bases and J dropped 6; count of bases not matched to a gene: 9. Germline CDR1 reads KGHSH; CDR2 reads LQKENI. The CDR3 spans 15 residues. CDR3 sequence reads: CASSPGTAMGDTQYF. Written as DNA, the CDR3 is TGTGCCAGCTCACCCGGGACAGCCATGGGGGATACGCAGTATTTT.

This clone turned up a few times. This chain links TRBV11-2 with TRBJ2-3; no clear D gene. Germline V lookup: CDR1 SGHAT, CDR2 FQNNGV. V shed 1 base and J shed 7 bases, with 6 bases lying between them. The CDR3 covers 12 residues. The CDR3 region has the DNA TGTGCCAGCAGCTTAGTAGGGAATACGCAGTATTTT. Its protein is CASSLVGNTQYF.

The V gene is TRBV6-2 or TRBV6-3, the J gene TRBJ2-7; 7 bases are a match to TRBD1. Germline V gene lookup returns CDR1 MNHEY and CDR2 SVGEGT. The CDR3 length is 12 residues. With 6 bases clipped from V and 6 bases from J, the junction kept 5 bases outside the gene matches. For the CDR3, the DNA is TGTGCCAGCAGCCCGAACAGGGGCGAGCAGTACTTC. Its translation: CASSPNRGEQYF.

J is TRBJ2-1 and V is TRBV5-4; 7 nucleotides line up with TRBD2. Germline V gene sequence: CDR1 SGHNT, CDR2 YYREEE (reference sequence). This CDR3 spans 16 amino acids. Germline trimming cut 6 bases from V and 10 bases from J; bases unmatched to any gene: 19. DNA of the CDR3: TGTGCCAGCATCAGCGGGCGGGGGACCACCCTTTCGGAGCAGTTCTTC. Amino acids: CASISGRGTTLSEQFF.

This rearrangement joins TRBV12-3 or TRBV12-4 to TRBJ2-3, with D unresolved. The CDR3 spans 13 residues. Trimming removed 2 bases at V and 0 bases at J, with 3 bases between. Here the CDR3 DNA reads TGTGCCAGCAGTTTAATCAGCACAGATACGCAGTATTTT. This codes for CASSLISTDTQYF.

This clone was detected a few times. The chain is built from TRBV7-2 and TRBJ1-1; TRBD1 matches at 10 bases. Losses at the gene ends were 5 bases for V and 11 bases for J; bases not matched to a gene: 5. The CDR3 runs to 12 residues. Germline V gives CDR1 SGHTA, CDR2 FQGNSA. The CDR3 sequence is CASSLPGQGAFF. The CDR3, as DNA: TGTGCCAGCAGCCTACCGGGACAGGGGGCTTTCTTT.

This clone was observed a few times. The chain combines TRBV7-2 with TRBJ2-7, with 8 bases matching TRBD1. Germline V gene sequence: CDR1 SGHTA, CDR2 FQGNSA. CDR3 length: 14 residues. The V and J ends lost 4 bases and 5 bases, in that order; junction bases with no gene match: 7. The CDR3 DNA sequence: TGTGCCAGCAGCTCCGACAGGGGAAAACACGAGCAGTACTTC. Residues: CASSSDRGKHEQYF.

The CDR3 nucleotides read TGTGCCAGCAGGCTCAACCGGGGGCCGCACGAGCAGTACTTC. This sequence encodes CASRLNRGPHEQYF. The chain carries TRBV27 and TRBJ2-7; D assignment may be TRBD1 or TRBD2 (6 bases each). CDR3 size: 14 residues. Looked up from germline, CDR1 is MNHEY and CDR2 is SMNVEV (reference sequence). V was shortened by 6 bases and J by 5 bases, with 17 bases between the two germline ends.

The CDR3 region is CASSQVTGNTGELFF. The DNA for the CDR3 is TGCGCCAGCAGCCAAGTGACAGGGAACACCGGGGAGCTGTTTTTT. The gene calls are TRBV4-3 and TRBJ2-2; a weak D match, TRBD1 (6 bases). V gave up 1 base and J gave up 1 base, with 7 bases separating them. Germline assignment: CDR1 LGHNA and CDR2 YSLEER. The CDR3 has 15 residues.

Only one count was recorded for this clone. The genes are TRBV11-2 and TRBJ1-2, with TRBD1 as a possible D gene (6 bases). This CDR3 has 14 residues. Germline V gene lookup returns CDR1 SGHAT and CDR2 FQNNGV. Trimming stripped 4 bases from V and 6 bases from J, with 15 bases between. The CDR3 DNA is TGTGCCAGCAGCTGGGATCAGGGGAGAGATGGCTACACCTTC. Translation gives CASSWDQGRDGYTF.

By sample share, this clone is medium-sized (0.01 to 0.1%). The chain couples TRBV10-3 to TRBJ1-4, with no clear D. Trimming took off 2 bases at V and 7 bases at J, with 5 bases between the two ends. CDR3 length: 12 amino acids. Germline loops: CDR1 ENHRY, CDR2 SYGVKD. CDR3 loop: CAISEGGEKLFF. CDR3 bases: TGTGCCATCAGTGAGGGTGGTGAAAAACTGTTTTTT.

The chain recombines TRBV2 with TRBJ1-1; weak D call: TRBD1 (5 bases). CDR3 length: 14 residues. V was clipped by 7 bases and J by 9 bases, with 21 bases between them. Germline CDR1 and CDR2: SNHLY and FYNNEI. The CDR3 spells CASTPGRTNSKAFF. The CDR3 DNA reads as TGTGCCAGCACTCCGGGACGTACGAACTCTAAAGCTTTCTTT.

The chain links TRBV4-1 to TRBJ1-4; TRBD1 matches at 7 bases. CDR1 and CDR2 (germline): MGHRA, YSYEKL. The CDR3 contains 16 residues. After removal of 1 base from V and 6 bases from J, the junction contained 8 bases not matched to a gene. This CDR3 is CASSQVDRARDEKLFF. CDR3 DNA: TGCGCCAGCAGCCAAGTCGACAGGGCGAGGGATGAAAAACTGTTTTTT.

The chain has TRBV9 and TRBJ2-7, with a tentative D call TRBD1 (7 bases). The CDR3 loop spans 17 amino acids. The V and J ends lost 3 bases and 3 bases respectively, with 22 bases between them. Germline loops: CDR1 SGDLS, CDR2 YYNGEE. The CDR3 sequence: CASSASPRTGGVYEQYF. The CDR3 coding sequence is TGTGCCAGCAGCGCTAGTCCCCGGACAGGAGGGGTCTACGAGCAGTACTTC. Looking up the rest from reference TRBV9 and TRBJ2-7 gives the full variable domain: DSGVTQTPKHLITATGQRVTLRCSPRSGDLSVYWYQQSLDQGLQFLIQYYNGEERAKGNILERFSAQQFPDLHSELNLSSLELGDSALYFCASSASPRTGGVYEQYFGPGTRLTVT.

The V gene is TRBV6-5, the J gene TRBJ2-2, with 11 bases matching TRBD2. The CDR3 is 15 amino acids. Germline CDR1 and CDR2: MNHEY and SVGAGI. The trim removed 6 bases at V and 4 bases at J, leaving 4 bases unmatched. The DNA for the CDR3 is TGTGCCAGCAGAAACCTAGCGGGGGGCACCGGGGAGCTGTTTTTT. Amino acid sequence: CASRNLAGGTGELFF.

This chain connects TRBV4-2 to TRBJ2-3; 11 bases map to TRBD2. Looked up from germline, CDR1 is LGHNA and CDR2 is YNFKEQ. J was trimmed by 6 bases and V by 1 base; bases with no gene match: 18. The CDR3 has 20 amino acids. CDR3 protein: CASSQAPGLAGGESSDTQYF. The DNA of the CDR3 is TGTGCCAGCAGCCAAGCCCCCGGGCTAGCGGGAGGTGAATCCTCGGATACGCAGTATTTT.